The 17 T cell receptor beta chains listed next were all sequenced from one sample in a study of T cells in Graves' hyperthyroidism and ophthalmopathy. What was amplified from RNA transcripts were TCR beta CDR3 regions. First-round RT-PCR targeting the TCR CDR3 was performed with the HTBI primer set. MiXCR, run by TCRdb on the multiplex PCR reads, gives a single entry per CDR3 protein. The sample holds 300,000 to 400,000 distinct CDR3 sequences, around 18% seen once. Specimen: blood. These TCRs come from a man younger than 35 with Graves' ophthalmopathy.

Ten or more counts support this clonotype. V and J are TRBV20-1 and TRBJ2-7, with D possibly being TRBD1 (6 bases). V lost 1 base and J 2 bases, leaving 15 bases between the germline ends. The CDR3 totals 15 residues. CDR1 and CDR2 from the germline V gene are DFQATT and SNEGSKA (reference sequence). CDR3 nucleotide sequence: TGCAGTGCTAGAGTCATCCGGGACAACCCCTACGAGCAGTACTTC. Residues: CSARVIRDNPYEQYF.

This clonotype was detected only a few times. The CDR3: CASSLGWTGVNEQFF. In DNA, the CDR3 is TGTGCCAGCAGCTTAGGCTGGACAGGGGTCAATGAGCAGTTCTTC. The V call is TRBV11-2, the J call TRBJ2-1, with 9 bases lining up with TRBD1. CDR3 length equals 15 residues. CDR1 and CDR2 from the germline V gene are SGHAT and FQNNGV. After removal of 1 base from V and 6 bases from J, the junction contained 4 bases not matched to a gene.

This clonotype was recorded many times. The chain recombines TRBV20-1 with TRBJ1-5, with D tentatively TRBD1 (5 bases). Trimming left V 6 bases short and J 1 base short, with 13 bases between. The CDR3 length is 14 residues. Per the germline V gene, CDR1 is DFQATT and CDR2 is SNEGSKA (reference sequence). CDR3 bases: TGCAGTGCCAGGGAGGCAGGCAGCAATCAGCCCCAGCATTTT. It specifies CSAREAGSNQPQHF.

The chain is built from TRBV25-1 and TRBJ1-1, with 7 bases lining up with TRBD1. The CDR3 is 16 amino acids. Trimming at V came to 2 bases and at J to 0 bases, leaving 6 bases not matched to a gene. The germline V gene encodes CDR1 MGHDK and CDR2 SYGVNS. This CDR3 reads CASSEGDSYLNTEAFF. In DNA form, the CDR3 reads TGTGCCAGCAGTGAAGGGGACAGTTACTTGAACACTGAAGCTTTCTTT. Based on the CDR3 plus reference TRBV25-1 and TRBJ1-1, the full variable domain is EADIYQTPRYLVIGTGKKITLECSQTMGHDKMYWYQQDPGMELHLIHYSYGVNSTEKGDLSSESTVSRIRTEHFPLTLESARPSHTSQYLCASSEGDSYLNTEAFFGQGTRLTVV.

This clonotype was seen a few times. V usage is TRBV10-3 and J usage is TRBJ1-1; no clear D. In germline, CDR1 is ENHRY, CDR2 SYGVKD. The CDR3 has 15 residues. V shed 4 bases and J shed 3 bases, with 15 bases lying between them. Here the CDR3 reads CAISGGIPVHTEAFF. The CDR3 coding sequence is TGTGCCATCAGTGGAGGCATCCCCGTGCACACTGAAGCTTTCTTT.

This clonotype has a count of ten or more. The CDR3 DNA is TGTGCCAGCAGCTGGGACCGAATCTCCAAAAACATTCAGTACTTC. As protein: CASSWDRISKNIQYF. The V and J genes are TRBV2 and TRBJ2-4; D possibly uses TRBD1 or TRBD2 (5 bases each). Trimming stripped 6 bases from V and 2 bases from J, with 14 bases between. Germline V CDR1 and CDR2: SNHLY, FYNNEI. The CDR3 consists of 15 residues. The entire variable domain, with the rest obtained from reference TRBV2 and TRBJ2-4, is as follows: EPEVTQTPSHQVTQMGQEVILRCVPISNHLYFYWYRQILGQKVEFLVSFYNNEISEKSEIFDDQFSVERPDGSNFTLKIRSTKLEDSAMYFCASSWDRISKNIQYFGAGTRLSVL.

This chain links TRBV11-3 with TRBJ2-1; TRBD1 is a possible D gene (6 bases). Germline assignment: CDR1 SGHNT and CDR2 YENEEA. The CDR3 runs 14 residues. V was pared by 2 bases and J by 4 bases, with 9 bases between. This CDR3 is CASSLNTGYNEQFF. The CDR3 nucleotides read TGTGCCAGCAGCTTAAATACAGGGTACAATGAGCAGTTCTTC.

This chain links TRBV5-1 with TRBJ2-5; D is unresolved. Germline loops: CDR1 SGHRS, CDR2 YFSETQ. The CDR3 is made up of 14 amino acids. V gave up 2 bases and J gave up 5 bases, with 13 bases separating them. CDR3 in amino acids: CASSLGRLGETQYF. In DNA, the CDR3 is TGCGCCAGCAGCTTAGGGCGACTTGGGGAGACCCAGTACTTC.

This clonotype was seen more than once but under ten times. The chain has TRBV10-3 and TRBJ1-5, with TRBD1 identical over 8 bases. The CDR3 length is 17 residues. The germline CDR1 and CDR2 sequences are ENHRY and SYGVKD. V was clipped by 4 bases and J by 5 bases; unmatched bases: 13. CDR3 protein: CAISGALDRGVDQPQHF. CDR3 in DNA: TGTGCCATCAGTGGCGCGTTAGACAGGGGTGTAGATCAGCCCCAGCATTTT.

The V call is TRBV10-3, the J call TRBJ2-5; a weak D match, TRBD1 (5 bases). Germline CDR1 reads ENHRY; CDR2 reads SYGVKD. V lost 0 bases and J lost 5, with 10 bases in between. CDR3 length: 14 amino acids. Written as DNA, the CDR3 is TGTGCCATCAGTGAGTCCGCAGGGCAGGAGACCCAGTACTTC. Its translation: CAISESAGQETQYF.

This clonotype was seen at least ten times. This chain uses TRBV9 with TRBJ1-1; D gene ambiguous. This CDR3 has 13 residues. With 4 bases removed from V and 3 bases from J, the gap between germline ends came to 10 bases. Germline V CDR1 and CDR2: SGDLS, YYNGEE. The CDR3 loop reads CASSLRVDTEAFF. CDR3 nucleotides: TGTGCCAGCAGCCTAAGGGTGGACACTGAAGCTTTCTTT.

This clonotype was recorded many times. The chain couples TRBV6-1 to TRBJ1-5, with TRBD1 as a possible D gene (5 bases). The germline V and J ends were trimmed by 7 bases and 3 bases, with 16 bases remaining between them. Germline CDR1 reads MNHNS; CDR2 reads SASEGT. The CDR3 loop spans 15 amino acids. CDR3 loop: CASNPSRVINQPQHF. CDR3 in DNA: TGTGCCAGCAACCCAAGCAGGGTTATCAATCAGCCCCAGCATTTT.

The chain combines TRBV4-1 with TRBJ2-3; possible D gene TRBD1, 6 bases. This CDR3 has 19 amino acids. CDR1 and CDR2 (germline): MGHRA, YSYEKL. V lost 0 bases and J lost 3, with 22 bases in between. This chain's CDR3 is CASSQDLGRGPIRTDTQYF. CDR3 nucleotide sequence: TGCGCCAGCAGCCAAGATCTAGGCAGGGGACCCATACGGACAGATACGCAGTATTTT.

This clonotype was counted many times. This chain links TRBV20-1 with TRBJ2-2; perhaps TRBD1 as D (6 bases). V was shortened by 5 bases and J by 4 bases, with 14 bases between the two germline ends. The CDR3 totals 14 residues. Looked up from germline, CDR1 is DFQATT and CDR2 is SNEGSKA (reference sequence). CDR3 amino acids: CSARDYRVTGELFF. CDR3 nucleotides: TGCAGTGCTCGTGACTACAGGGTCACCGGGGAGCTGTTTTTT.

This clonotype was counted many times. In DNA form, the CDR3 reads TGTGCCAGCAGGGCGCGCGGGGGAAATGAGCAGTTCTTC. It encodes CASRARGGNEQFF. The rearrangement joins TRBV7-2 to TRBJ2-1, with 7 bases matching TRBD2. The CDR3 is 13 amino acids. V trimming: 6 bases; J trimming: 7 bases; junction bases outside the gene matches: 6. Per germline, CDR1 SGHTA and CDR2 FQGNSA.

CDR3: CASSYLRGALGEQFF. CDR3 in DNA: TGTGCCAGCAGCTACCTTCGGGGGGCCCTCGGTGAGCAGTTCTTC. The chain links TRBV7-2 to TRBJ2-1, with a weak D call TRBD2 (7 bases). Germline V lookup: CDR1 SGHTA, CDR2 FQGNSA. The CDR3 has 15 amino acids. V lost 4 bases, J lost 9 bases, and 19 bases lay in between.

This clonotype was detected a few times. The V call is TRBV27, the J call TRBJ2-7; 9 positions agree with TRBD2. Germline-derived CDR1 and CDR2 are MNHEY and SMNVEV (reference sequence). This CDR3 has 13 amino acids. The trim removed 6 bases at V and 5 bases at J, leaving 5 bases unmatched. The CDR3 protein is CASRNSGSHEQYF. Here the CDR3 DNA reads TGTGCCAGCAGAAATAGCGGGAGCCACGAGCAGTACTTC.